The clone carrying this T cell receptor beta chain has more than one count but fewer than ten. The antigen is undetermined. Quantitative barcoded 5'-RACE was used to prepare TCR beta libraries. TCRdb re-called the 5' RACE reads with MiXCR, one entry per CDR3 protein. The repertoire holds around 300,000 distinct CDR3 sequences, with roughly 14% as singletons. The CDR3 extends over 15 amino acids. The germline CDR1 and CDR2 sequences are DFQATT and SNEGSKA (reference sequence). The ends lost 6 bases at V and 5 bases at J; junction bases unmatched: 4. The data belong to a study of CD8 T cells in ankylosing spondylitis. Findings and caveats of the study: It appeared that ankylosing spondylitis blood was characterized by a TCR beta motif of several highly homologous variants. Existing reports had already noted some motif variants in reactive arthritis synovial fluid and blood.

The receptor comes from a male donor with ankylosing spondylitis or in good health (not recorded which). The genes are TRBV20-1 and TRBJ2-1; 16 nucleotides align to TRBD2. The sample comprised blood, either unsorted or a sorted T cell fraction (not recorded which). The CDR3 coding sequence is TGCAGTGCCATGGGACTAGCGGGAGGGCACAATGAGCAGTTCTTC. Protein sequence: CSAMGLAGGHNEQFF.